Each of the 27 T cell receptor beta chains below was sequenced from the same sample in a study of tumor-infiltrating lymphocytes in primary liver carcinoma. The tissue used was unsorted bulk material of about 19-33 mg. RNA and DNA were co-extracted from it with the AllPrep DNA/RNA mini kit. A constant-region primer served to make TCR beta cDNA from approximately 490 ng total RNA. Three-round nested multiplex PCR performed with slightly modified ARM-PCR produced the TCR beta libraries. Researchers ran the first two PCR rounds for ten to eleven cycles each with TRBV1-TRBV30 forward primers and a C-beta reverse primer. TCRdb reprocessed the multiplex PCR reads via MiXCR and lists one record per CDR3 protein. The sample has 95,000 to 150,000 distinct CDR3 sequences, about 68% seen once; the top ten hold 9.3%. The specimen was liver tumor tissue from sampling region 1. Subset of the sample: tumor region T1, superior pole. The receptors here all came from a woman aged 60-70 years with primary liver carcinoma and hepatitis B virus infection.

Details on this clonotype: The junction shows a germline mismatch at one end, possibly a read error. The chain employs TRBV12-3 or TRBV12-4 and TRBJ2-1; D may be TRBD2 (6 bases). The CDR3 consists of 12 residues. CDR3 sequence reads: CVSSGAGYVHFF. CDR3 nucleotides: TGTGTCAGCAGTGGGGCGGGGTATGTGCATTTTTTC.

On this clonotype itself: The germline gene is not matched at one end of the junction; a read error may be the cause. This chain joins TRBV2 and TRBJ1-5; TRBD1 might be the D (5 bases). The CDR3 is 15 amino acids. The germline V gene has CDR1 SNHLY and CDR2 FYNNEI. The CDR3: CAGSWRGANGQPQHF. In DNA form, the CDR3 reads TGTGCCGGCAGCTGGAGAGGGGCTAATGGTCAGCCCCAGCATTTT.

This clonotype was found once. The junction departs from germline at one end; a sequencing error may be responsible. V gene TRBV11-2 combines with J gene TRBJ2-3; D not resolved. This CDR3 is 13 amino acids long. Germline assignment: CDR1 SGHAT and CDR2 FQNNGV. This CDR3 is CANSSGLADTQYF. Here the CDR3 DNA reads TGTGCCAACAGCTCAGGATTGGCAGATACGCAGTATTTT.

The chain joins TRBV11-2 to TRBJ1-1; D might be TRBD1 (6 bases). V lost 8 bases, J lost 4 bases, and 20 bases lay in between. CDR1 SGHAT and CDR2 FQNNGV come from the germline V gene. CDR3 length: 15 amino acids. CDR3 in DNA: TGTGCCAGCCCACCCGGGGGGGCGCGTACCACTGAAGCTTTCTTT. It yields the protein CASPPGGARTTEAFF.

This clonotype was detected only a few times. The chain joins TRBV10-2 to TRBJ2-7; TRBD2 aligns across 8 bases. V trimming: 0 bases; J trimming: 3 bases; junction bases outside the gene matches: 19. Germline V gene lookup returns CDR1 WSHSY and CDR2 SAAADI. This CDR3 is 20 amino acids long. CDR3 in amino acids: CASSESGGSRGRLTLYEQYF. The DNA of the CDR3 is TGCGCCAGCAGTGAGTCGGGCGGTTCTCGCGGGAGGCTCACCCTCTACGAGCAGTACTTC.

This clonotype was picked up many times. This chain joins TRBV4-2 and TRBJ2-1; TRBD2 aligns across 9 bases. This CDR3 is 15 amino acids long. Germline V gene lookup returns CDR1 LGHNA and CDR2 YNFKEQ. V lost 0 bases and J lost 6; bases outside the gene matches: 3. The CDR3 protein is CASSQDGGLANEQFF. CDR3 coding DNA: TGTGCCAGCAGCCAAGATGGGGGACTAGCCAATGAGCAGTTCTTC.

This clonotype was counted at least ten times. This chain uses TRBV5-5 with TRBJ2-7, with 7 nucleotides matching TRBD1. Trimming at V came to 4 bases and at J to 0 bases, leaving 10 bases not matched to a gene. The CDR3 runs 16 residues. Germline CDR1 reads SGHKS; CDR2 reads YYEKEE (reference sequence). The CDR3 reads CASSPRTGGASYEQYF. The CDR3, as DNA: TGTGCCAGCAGCCCCAGGACAGGAGGAGCCTCCTACGAGCAGTACTTC.

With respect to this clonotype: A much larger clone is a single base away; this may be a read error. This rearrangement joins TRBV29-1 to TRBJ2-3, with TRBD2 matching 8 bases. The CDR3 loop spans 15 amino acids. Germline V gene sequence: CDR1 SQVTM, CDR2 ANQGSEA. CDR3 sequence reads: CGVDSTSGSTDTQYF. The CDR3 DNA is TGCGGCGTTGATAGTACTAGCGGATCCACAGATACGCAGTATTTT.

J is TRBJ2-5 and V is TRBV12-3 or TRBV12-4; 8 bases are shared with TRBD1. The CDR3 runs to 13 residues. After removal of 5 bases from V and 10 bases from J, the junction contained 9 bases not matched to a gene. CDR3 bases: TGTGCCAGCAGTAAGGACAGGGCCAGTGTCCAGTACTTC. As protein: CASSKDRASVQYF.

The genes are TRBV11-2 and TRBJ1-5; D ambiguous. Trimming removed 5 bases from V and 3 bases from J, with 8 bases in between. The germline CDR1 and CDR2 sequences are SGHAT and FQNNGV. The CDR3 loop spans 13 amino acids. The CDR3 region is CASSRDYNQPQHF. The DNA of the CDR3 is TGTGCCAGCAGCAGGGATTACAATCAGCCCCAGCATTTT.

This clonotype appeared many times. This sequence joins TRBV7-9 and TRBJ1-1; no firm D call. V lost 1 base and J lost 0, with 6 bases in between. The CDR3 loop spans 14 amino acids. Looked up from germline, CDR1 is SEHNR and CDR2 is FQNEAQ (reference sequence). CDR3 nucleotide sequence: TGTGCCAGCAGCTTAGGTACAGTGAACACTGAAGCTTTCTTT. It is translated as CASSLGTVNTEAFF.

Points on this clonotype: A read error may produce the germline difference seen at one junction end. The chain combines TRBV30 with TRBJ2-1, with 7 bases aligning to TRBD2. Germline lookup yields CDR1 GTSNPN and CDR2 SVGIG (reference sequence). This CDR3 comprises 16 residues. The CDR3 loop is CAWSLPGLPFYDEQFF. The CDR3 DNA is TGTGCCTGGAGTCTCCCGGGACTACCGTTCTACGATGAGCAGTTCTTC.

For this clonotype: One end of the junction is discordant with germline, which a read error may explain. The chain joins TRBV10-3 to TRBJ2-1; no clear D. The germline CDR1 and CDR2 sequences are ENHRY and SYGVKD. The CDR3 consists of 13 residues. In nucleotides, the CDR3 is TGTACCATCACGGAGAGCTCCTACAATGAGCAGTTCTTC. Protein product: CTITESSYNEQFF.

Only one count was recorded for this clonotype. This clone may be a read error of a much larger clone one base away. CDR3 nucleotide sequence: TGTGCCAGCAGTTACGAAGCGGAACTAAGCTACAATGAGCAGTTCTTC. Amino acid sequence: CASSYEAELSYNEQFF. This sequence joins TRBV6-5 and TRBJ2-1; D perhaps matches TRBD2 (5 bases). This CDR3 is 16 amino acids long. The germline V gene encodes CDR1 MNHEY and CDR2 SVGAGI. Trimming pared 2 bases from V and 3 bases from J, leaving 14 bases between.

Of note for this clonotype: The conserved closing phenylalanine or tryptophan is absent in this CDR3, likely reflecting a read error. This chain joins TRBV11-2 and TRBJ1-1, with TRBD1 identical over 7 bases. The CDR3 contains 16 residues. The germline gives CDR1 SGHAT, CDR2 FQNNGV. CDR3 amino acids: CASSPPGGARTTEAFC. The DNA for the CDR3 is TGCGCCAGCAGCCCACCAGGGGGGGCGCGTACCACTGAAGCTTTCTGT.

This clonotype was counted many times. The CDR3 DNA sequence: TGTGCCAGCAGCGCAGTTTCCCGCATGTATCAGTACTTC. This gives the protein CASSAVSRMYQYF. The chain joins TRBV6-1 to TRBJ2-4; D is unclear. Trimming stripped 6 bases from V and 12 bases from J, with 18 bases between. The CDR3 has 13 residues. Germline values: CDR1 MNHNS, CDR2 SASEGT.

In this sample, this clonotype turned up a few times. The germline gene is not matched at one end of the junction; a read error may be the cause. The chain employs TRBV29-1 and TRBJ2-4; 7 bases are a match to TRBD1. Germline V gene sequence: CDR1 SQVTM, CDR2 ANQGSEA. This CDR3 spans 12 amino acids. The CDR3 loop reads CSIGTAQGIQYF. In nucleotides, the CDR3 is TGCAGCATTGGGACAGCGCAGGGCATTCAGTACTTT.

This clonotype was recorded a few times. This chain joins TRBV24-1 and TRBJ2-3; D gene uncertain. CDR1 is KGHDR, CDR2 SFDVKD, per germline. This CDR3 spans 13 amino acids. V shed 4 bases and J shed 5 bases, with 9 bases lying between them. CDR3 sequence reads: CATSDSQRDTQYF. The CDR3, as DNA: TGTGCCACCAGTGACAGCCAGCGAGATACGCAGTATTTT.

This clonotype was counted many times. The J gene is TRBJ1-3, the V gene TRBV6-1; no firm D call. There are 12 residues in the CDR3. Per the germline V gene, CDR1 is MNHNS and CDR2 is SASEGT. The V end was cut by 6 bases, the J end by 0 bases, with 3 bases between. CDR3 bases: TGTGCCAGCAGGCCCTCTGGAAACACCATATATTTT. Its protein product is CASRPSGNTIYF.

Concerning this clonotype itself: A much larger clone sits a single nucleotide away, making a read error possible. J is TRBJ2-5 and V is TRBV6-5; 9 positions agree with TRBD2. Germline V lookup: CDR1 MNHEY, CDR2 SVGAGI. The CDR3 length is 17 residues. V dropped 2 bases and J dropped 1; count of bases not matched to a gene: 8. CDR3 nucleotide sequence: TGTGCCAGCAGTTACGGCTCTAGCGGGGACTTCCAAGAGACCCAGTACTTC. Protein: CASSYGSSGDFQETQYF.

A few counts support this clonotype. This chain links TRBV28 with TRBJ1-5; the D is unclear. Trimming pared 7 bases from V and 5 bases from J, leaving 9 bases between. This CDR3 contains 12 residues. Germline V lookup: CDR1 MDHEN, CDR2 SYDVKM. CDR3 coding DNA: TGTGCCAGCACAGAAAGACATCAGCCCCAGCATTTT. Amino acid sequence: CASTERHQPQHF.

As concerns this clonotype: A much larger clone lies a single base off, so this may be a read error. The CDR3 loop is CASSSLGPGGGTDTQYF. CDR3 in DNA: TGTGCCAGCAGTTCCCTAGGGCCAGGGGGTGGCACAGATACGCAGTATTTT. The chain is built from TRBV28 and TRBJ2-3; 7 nucleotides align to TRBD1. J gave up 1 base and V 4 bases, and 11 bases lay outside the gene matches. The CDR3 runs to 17 residues. In germline, CDR1 is MDHEN, CDR2 SYDVKM.

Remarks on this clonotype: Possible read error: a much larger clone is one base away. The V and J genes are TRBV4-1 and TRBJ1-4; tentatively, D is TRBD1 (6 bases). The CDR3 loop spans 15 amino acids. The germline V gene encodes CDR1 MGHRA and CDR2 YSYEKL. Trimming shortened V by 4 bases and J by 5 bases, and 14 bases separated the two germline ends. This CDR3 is CASSPDRINNEKLFF. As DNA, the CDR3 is TGCGCCAGCAGCCCCGACAGGATAAACAATGAAAAACTGTTTTTT.

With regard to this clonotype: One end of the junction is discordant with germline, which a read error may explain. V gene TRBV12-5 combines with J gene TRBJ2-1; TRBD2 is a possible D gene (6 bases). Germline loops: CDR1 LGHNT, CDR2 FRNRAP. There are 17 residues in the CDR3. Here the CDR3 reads CTSGLVQPGGPYNEQFF. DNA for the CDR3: TGTACTAGTGGTTTGGTACAGCCCGGGGGTCCCTACAATGAGCAGTTCTTC.

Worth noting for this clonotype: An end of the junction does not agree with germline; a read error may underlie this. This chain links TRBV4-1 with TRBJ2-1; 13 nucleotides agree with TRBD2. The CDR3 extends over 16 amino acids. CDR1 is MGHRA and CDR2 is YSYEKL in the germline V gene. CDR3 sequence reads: CAGSAGTSGTYNEQFF. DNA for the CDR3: TGCGCCGGCAGCGCGGGGACTAGCGGGACTTACAATGAGCAGTTCTTC.

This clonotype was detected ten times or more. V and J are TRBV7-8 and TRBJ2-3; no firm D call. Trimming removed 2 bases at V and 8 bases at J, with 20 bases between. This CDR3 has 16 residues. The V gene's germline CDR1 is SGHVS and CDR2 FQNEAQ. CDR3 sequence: CASSLKWIWQESTQYF. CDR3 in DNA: TGTGCCAGCAGCTTAAAGTGGATCTGGCAGGAGAGTACGCAGTATTTT.

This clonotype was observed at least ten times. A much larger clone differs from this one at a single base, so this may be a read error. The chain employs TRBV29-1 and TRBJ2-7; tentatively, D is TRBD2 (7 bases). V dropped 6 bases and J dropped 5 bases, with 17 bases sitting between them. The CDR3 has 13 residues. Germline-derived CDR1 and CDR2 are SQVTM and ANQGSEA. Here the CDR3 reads CSVGGASSDEQYF. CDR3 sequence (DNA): TGCAGCGTGGGGGGGGCTAGCAGCGACGAGCAGTACTTC.